The clone carrying this TCR beta chain was counted only a few times. What it recognizes is unknown. Treatment here: approximately 11-day PBMC culture with coronavirus spike peptide pools or control peptides (ViraFEST assay). Scientists separated out CD4+ T cells through negative selection following 10 days in culture. In germline, CDR1 is MNHNS, CDR2 SASEGT. This CDR3 comprises 15 residues. Trimming stripped 6 bases from V and 9 bases from J, with 18 bases between. The data stem from a study of vaccination and CD4 T cells after COVID-19. About the study: Controls had a CEFX pool, an HIV-1 Nef pool, or no peptide added.

An Oncomine TCR Beta short-read assay was used to sequence the DNA from cultured CD4+ T cells. MiXCR was run by TCRdb on the PCR reads, yielding one entry per CDR3 protein. The table records some 20,000 distinct CDR3 sequences, approximately 50% of them present only once. The sequenced sample consisted of cultured CD4+ T cells from blood. The V call is TRBV6-1, the J call TRBJ1-6, with a tentative D call TRBD1 (6 bases). The sequence was collected from a human donor with COVID-19. In DNA form, the CDR3 reads TGTGCCAGCAGGGCCAGGGACAAGCAAAGTTCACCCCTCCACTTT. This encodes CASRARDKQSSPLHF.